Listed here are 12 T cell receptor beta chains from one sample, sequenced in a study of T cell responses to AZD1222 COVID-19 vaccine. TCRdb's copy holds only in-frame clones and misses some; the assay was immunoSEQ multiplex PCR. The data hold some 58,000 clones, with 75% to 90% observed a single time. The sequenced sample was peripheral blood, obtained on day 0 of AZD1222 vaccination. The receptors originated from an adult in good health.

The CDR3 spells CASSPGGRADEQYF. The CDR3 nucleotides read TGTGCCAGCAGCCCGGGCGGGAGGGCCGACGAGCAGTACTTC. The V call is TRBV5-6, the J call TRBJ2-7, with TRBD2 matching 9 bases. J lost 5 bases, V lost 4 bases, and 7 bases had no gene match. Germline values: CDR1 SGHDT, CDR2 YYEEEE. The CDR3 has 14 amino acids.

This rearrangement joins TRBV15 to TRBJ2-3; D tentatively reads TRBD1 or TRBD2 (5 bases each). This CDR3 is 15 amino acids long. Trimming pared 3 bases from V and 1 base from J, leaving 11 bases between. CDR1 is LNHNV, CDR2 YYDKDF, per germline (reference sequence). The CDR3 DNA reads TGTGCCACCAGCAGCCACCGGGACCGCACAGATACGCAGTATTTT. Its translation: CATSSHRDRTDTQYF.

The chain carries TRBV9 and TRBJ2-5; TRBD2 matches at 14 bases. CDR3 length: 17 residues. The germline CDR1 and CDR2 sequences are SGDLS and YYNGEE. The J segment lost 4 bases and the V segment lost 4 bases, leaving 9 bases of the junction unmatched. CDR3 protein: CASSSGLAGELGETQYF. The CDR3 DNA reads as TGTGCCAGCAGCTCGGGACTAGCGGGAGAACTTGGAGAGACCCAGTACTTC.

The chain is built from TRBV29-1 and TRBJ2-5; 7 nucleotides align to TRBD1. The CDR3 consists of 12 residues. Trimming removed 4 bases from V and 5 bases from J; junction bases left unmatched: 4. CDR1 SQVTM and CDR2 ANQGSEA come from the germline V gene. The CDR3 DNA reads as TGCAGCGTTGGGACAGGCTGGGAGACCCAGTACTTC. Protein sequence: CSVGTGWETQYF.

In its sample, this clone is medium-sized. The chain carries TRBV10-3 and TRBJ2-1; 9 nucleotides agree with TRBD2. V trimming: 4 bases; J trimming: 5 bases; junction bases outside the gene matches: 6. Germline V gene lookup returns CDR1 ENHRY and CDR2 SYGVKD. The CDR3 is 15 amino acids. Written as DNA, the CDR3 is TGTGCCATCAGTGCCACTAGCGGGTCGAACAATGAGCAGTTCTTC. Translating it yields CAISATSGSNNEQFF.

This clone appeared a single time. The chain carries TRBV19 and TRBJ2-7; tentative D call: TRBD2 (6 bases). CDR1 LNHDA and CDR2 SQIVND come from the germline V gene (reference sequence). The ends were cut back, 7 bases at V and 0 bases at J, with 10 bases in the middle. The CDR3 is made up of 13 amino acids. The CDR3 here is CASKGGNSYEQYF. The CDR3 nucleotides are TGTGCCAGTAAGGGCGGGAACTCCTACGAGCAGTACTTC.

The chain recombines TRBV20-1 with TRBJ1-5, with 7 bases fitting TRBD1. J gave up 10 bases and V 3 bases, and 9 bases lay outside the gene matches. Germline CDR1 and CDR2: DFQATT and SNEGSKA (reference sequence). The CDR3 sequence is 13 residues long. CDR3 nucleotide sequence: TGCAGTGCTAGTTGGCGACAGGGTCACCCCCAGCATTTT. The encoded protein is CSASWRQGHPQHF.

The V call is TRBV7-2, the J call TRBJ2-2, with TRBD2 matching 9 bases. This CDR3 comprises 14 residues. Germline CDR1 is SGHTA and CDR2 is FQGNSA. Unmatched junction bases numbered 3, after V lost 3 bases and J lost 7 bases. The CDR3 loop is CASSLGLALGELFF. In nucleotides, the CDR3 is TGTGCCAGCAGCTTGGGACTAGCCCTCGGGGAGCTGTTTTTT. The whole variable domain, filled in from reference TRBV7-2 and TRBJ2-2, reads GAGVSQSPSNKVTEKGKDVELRCDPISGHTALYWYRQSLGQGLEFLIYFQGNSAPDKSGLPSDRFSAERTGGSVSTLTIQRTQQEDSAVYLCASSLGLALGELFFGEGSRLTVL.

This clone came up once. The chain has TRBV29-1 and TRBJ2-3; D gene unclear. From germline, CDR1 is SQVTM and CDR2 ANQGSEA. The length of the CDR3 is 11 residues. With 2 bases removed from V and 6 bases from J, the gap between germline ends came to 6 bases. The CDR3 region is CSVENIDTQYF. The CDR3 bases are TGCAGCGTTGAAAATATCGATACGCAGTATTTT.

The chain uses TRBV18 and TRBJ1-4; D is undetermined. The germline CDR1 and CDR2 sequences are KGHSH and LQKENI. This CDR3 is 16 amino acids long. Trimming left V 2 bases short and J 5 bases short, with 15 bases between. CDR3 nucleotides: TGTGCCAGCTCACCAGCGCCCCCAGATCACAATGAAAAACTGTTTTTT. Protein sequence: CASSPAPPDHNEKLFF.

This chain connects TRBV6-5 to TRBJ2-7; 10 bases match TRBD1. The CDR3 covers 15 residues. The germline CDR1 and CDR2 sequences are MNHEY and SVGAGI. V lost 0 bases to trimming and J lost 6 bases; unmatched junction nucleotides: 5. The CDR3 here is CASSYSGTGAAEQYF. CDR3 bases: TGTGCCAGCAGTTACTCAGGGACAGGGGCAGCCGAGCAGTACTTC.

V gene TRBV5-8 combines with J gene TRBJ2-3; the match to TRBD1 covers 7 bases. The V and J ends lost 4 bases and 2 bases, in that order; junction bases with no gene match: 7. Germline CDR1 SGHTS, CDR2 YDEGEE. The length of the CDR3 is 15 residues. CDR3 sequence reads: CASSTRQGYTDTQYF. For the CDR3, the DNA is TGTGCCAGCAGCACTAGACAGGGTTACACAGATACGCAGTATTTT.